The present T cell receptor (beta chain) was sequenced within a study of T cell repertoires in cytomegalovirus infection. Study-wide context: Both a matching HLA type and CMV infection were indicated by public TCR beta signatures.

CDR1 and CDR2 from the germline V gene are MDHEN and SYDVKM. The CDR3 has 12 amino acids. Trimming shortened V by 8 bases and J by 8 bases, and 12 bases separated the two germline ends. This clonotype was counted ten times or more. The antigen is unknown. Regarding the study as a whole: Adding up the frequency of public TCR beta families identified people who carried CMV plus the relevant HLA. Within the response measured ex vivo, HLA-C-restricted CMV-specific TCR beta clonotypes were dominant.

TCRdb re-called the reads through MiXCR, storing one row per CDR3 protein. The data contain about 260,000 distinct CDR3 sequences, approximately 10% of them singletons. The TCR originated in a human donor in good health (CMV status not recorded). Some clones in this sample may be carry-over from other donors' samples. The chain is built from TRBV28 and TRBJ1-4; no clear D gene. Sequenced: PBMCs. The CDR3 nucleotides are TGTGCCAGCGGGTCTCGGTGGGAAAAACTGTTTTTT. Translation gives CASGSRWEKLFF.